This T cell receptor (beta chain) was captured in a study of Ad26.COV2.S vaccination and SARS-CoV-2 variants. Study-wide points: Measures of TCR breadth and depth may have fallen short of total T cell responses. Vaccine and placebo recipients had comparable breadth of non-spike TCRs. Substantial breadth in spike-specific CD8+ and CD4+ T cell responses was reportedly seen after vaccination. Spike-specific TCR breadth was greater in vaccine than placebo recipients.

Germline V gene lookup returns CDR1 SGHNT and CDR2 YYREEE (reference sequence). CDR3 length equals 15 residues. Trimming stripped 4 bases from V and 0 bases from J, with 8 bases between. This clone was observed at least ten times. The antigen is undetermined. Only in-frame clones appear in the TCRdb table, and some are missing; sequencing was by immunoSEQ multiplex PCR. Here the sample spans roughly 180,000 clones, 87% being singletons. The chain recombines TRBV5-4 with TRBJ1-6; D possibly corresponds to TRBD1 (6 bases). Sequencing used peripheral blood, obtained after recovery from COVID-19. The origin of this receptor is a human donor who had recovered from COVID-19. CDR3 coding DNA: TGTGCCAGCAGCCTGGACAGCTCCTATAATTCACCCCTCCACTTT. Encoded protein: CASSLDSSYNSPLHF.